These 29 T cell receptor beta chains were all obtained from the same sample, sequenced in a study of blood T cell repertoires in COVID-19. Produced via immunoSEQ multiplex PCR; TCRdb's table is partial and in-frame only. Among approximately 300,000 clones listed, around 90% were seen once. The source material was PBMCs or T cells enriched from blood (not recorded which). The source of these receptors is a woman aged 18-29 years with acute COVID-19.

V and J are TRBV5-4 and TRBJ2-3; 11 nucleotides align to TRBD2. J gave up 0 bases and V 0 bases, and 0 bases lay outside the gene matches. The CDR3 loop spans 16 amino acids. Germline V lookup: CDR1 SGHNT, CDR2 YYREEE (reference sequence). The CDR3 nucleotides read TGTGCCAGCAGCTTGGGACTAGCGGGGAGCACAGATACGCAGTATTTT. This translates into CASSLGLAGSTDTQYF.

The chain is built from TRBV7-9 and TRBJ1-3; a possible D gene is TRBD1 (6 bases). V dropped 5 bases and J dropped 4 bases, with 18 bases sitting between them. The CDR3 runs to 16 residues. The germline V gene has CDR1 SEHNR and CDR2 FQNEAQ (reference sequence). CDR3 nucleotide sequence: TGTGCCAGCAGCCCACACCGTACAGGGCCAGGAAACACCATATATTTT. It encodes CASSPHRTGPGNTIYF.

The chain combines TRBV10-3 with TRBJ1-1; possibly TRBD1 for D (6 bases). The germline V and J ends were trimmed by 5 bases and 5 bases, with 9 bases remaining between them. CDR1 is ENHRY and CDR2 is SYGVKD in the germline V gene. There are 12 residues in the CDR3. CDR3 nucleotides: TGTGCCATCAGTCCAGGGGAAACTGAAGCTTTCTTT. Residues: CAISPGETEAFF.

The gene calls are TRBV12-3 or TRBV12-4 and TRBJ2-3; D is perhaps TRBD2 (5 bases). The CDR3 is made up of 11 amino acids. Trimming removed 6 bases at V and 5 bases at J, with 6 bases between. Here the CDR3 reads CASRGRDTQYF. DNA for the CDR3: TGTGCCAGCAGGGGGAGAGATACGCAGTATTTT.

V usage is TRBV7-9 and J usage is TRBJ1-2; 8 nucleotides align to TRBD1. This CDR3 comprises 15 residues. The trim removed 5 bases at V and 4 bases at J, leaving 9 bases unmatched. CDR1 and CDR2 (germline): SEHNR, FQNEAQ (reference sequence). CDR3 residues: CASSARDRSIYGYTF. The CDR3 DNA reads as TGTGCCAGCAGCGCCCGGGACAGGAGCATCTATGGCTACACCTTC.

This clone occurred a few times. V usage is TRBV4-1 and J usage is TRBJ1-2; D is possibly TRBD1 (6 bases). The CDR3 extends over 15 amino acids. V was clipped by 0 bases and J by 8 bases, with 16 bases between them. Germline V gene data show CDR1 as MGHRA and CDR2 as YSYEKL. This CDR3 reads CASSQDVQGRGGYTF. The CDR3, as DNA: TGCGCCAGCAGCCAAGATGTCCAGGGGCGAGGAGGCTACACCTTC.

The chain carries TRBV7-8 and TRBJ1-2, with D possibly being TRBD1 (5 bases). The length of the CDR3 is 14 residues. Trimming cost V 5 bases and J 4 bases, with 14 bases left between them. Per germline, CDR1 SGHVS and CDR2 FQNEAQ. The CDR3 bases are TGTGCCAGCAGCCCGGGCCAGGGCGTCTATGGCTACACCTTC. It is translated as CASSPGQGVYGYTF.

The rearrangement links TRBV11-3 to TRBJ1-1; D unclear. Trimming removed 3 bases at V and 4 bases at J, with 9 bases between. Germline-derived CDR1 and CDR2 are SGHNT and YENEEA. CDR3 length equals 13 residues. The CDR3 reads CASSLRVSTEAFF. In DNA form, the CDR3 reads TGTGCCAGCAGCTTGAGGGTATCCACTGAAGCTTTCTTT.

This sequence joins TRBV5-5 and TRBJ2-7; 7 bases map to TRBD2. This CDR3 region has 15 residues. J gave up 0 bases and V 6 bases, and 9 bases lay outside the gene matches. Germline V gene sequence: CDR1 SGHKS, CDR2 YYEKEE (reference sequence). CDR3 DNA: TGTGCCAGCATAGTCCTGGGGAGGGACTCCTACGAGCAGTACTTC. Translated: CASIVLGRDSYEQYF.

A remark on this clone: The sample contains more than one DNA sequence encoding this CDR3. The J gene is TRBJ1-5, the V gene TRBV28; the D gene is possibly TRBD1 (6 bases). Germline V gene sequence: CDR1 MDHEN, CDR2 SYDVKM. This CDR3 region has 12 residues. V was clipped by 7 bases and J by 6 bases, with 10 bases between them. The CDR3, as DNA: TGTGCCAGCACCCAGGGGAGTCAGCCCCAGCATTTT. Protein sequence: CASTQGSQPQHF.

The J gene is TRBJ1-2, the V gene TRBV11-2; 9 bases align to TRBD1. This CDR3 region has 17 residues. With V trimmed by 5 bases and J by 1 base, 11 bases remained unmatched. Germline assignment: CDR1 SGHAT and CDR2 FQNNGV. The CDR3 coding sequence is TGTGCCAGCAGCACATCGCCCCGACAGGGGGATAACTATGGCTACACCTTC. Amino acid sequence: CASSTSPRQGDNYGYTF.

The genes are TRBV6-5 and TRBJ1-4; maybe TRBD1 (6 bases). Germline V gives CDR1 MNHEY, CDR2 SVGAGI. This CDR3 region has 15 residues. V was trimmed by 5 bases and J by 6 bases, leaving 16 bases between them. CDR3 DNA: TGTGCCAGCAGTCCCCAGGGGAATGACGATGAAAAACTGTTTTTT. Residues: CASSPQGNDDEKLFF.

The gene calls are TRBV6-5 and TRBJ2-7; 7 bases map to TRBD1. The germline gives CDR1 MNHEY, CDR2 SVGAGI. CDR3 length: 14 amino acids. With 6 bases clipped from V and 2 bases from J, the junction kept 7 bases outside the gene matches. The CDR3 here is CASSPQGIAYEQYF. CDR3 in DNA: TGTGCCAGCAGCCCACAGGGGATCGCCTACGAGCAGTACTTC.

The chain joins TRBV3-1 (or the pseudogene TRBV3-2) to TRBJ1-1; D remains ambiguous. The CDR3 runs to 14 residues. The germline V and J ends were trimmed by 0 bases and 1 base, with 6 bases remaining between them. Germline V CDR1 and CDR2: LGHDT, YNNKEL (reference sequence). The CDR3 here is CASSQDSGNTEAFF. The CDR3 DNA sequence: TGTGCCAGCAGCCAAGATTCCGGGAACACTGAAGCTTTCTTT.

The CDR3 sequence is CASSTGGAPGTEAFF. In DNA form, the CDR3 reads TGTGCCAGTAGTACTGGGGGGGCCCCAGGAACTGAAGCTTTCTTT. The V gene is TRBV19, the J gene TRBJ1-1; a possible D gene is TRBD1 (6 bases). CDR3 length: 15 residues. V gave up 4 bases and J gave up 5 bases, with 17 bases separating them. Germline V gene sequence: CDR1 LNHDA, CDR2 SQIVND (reference sequence).

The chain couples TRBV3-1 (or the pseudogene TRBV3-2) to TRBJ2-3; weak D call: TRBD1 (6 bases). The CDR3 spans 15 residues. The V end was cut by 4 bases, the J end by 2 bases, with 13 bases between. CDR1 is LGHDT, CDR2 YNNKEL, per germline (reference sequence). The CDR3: CASSPQTGHTDTQYF. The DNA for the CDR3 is TGTGCCAGCAGCCCCCAGACAGGTCACACAGATACGCAGTATTTT.

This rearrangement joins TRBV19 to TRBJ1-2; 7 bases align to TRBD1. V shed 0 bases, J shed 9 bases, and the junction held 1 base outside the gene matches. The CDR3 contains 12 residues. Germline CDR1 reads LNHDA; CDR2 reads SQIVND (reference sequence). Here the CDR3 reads CASSIEDRRYTF. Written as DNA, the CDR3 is TGTGCCAGTAGTATAGAGGACAGGCGCTACACCTTC.

As DNA, the CDR3 is TGTGCCAGCAGTGAATACAGGGAGGGCGGTGGCTACACCTTC. Protein: CASSEYREGGGYTF. This chain connects TRBV25-1 to TRBJ1-2; tentative D call: TRBD1 (5 bases). The CDR3 extends over 14 amino acids. V shed 0 bases and J shed 7 bases, with 12 bases lying between them. The germline V gene encodes CDR1 MGHDK and CDR2 SYGVNS.

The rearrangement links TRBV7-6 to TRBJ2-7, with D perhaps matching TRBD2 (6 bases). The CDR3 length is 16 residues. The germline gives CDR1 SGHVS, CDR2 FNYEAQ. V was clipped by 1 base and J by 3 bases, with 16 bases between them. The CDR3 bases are TGTGCCAGCAGCTTAGAAGGGCTAGCGACGTTCTACGAGCAGTACTTC. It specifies CASSLEGLATFYEQYF.

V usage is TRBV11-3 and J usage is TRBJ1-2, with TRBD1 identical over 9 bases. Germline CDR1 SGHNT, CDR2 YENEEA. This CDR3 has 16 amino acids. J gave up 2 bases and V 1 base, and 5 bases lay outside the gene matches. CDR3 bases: TGTGCCAGCAGCTTAGGATCCGGGACAGGGAACTATGGCTACACCTTC. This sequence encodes CASSLGSGTGNYGYTF.

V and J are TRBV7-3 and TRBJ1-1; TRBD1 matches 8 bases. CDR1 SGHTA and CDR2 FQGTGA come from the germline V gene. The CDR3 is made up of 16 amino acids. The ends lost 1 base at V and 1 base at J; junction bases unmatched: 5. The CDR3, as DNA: TGTGCCAGCAGCTTAAACCCCACAGGGGGGAACACTGAAGCTTTCTTT. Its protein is CASSLNPTGGNTEAFF. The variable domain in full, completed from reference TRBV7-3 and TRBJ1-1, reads GAGVSQTPSNKVTEKGKYVELRCDPISGHTALYWYRQSLGQGPEFLIYFQGTGAADDSGLPNDRFFAVRPEGSVSTLKIQRTERGDSAVYLCASSLNPTGGNTEAFFGQGTRLTVV.

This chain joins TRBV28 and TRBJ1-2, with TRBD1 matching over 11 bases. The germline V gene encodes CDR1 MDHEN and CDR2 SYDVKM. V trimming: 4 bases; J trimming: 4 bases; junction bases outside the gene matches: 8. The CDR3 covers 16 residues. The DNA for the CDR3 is TGTGCCAGCAGTTCGGGACAGGGGGTTTACGGCTATGGCTACACCTTC. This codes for CASSSGQGVYGYGYTF.

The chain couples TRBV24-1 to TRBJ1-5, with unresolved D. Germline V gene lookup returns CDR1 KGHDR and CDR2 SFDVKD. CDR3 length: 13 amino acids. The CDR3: CAPGDNSNQPQHF. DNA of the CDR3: TGTGCGCCAGGTGATAATAGCAATCAGCCCCAGCATTTT.

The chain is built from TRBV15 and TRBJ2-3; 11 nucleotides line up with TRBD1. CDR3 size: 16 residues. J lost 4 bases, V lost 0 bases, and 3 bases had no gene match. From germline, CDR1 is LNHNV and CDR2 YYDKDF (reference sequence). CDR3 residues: CATSREPGQGADTQYF. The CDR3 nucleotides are TGTGCCACCAGCAGAGAACCGGGACAGGGGGCAGATACGCAGTATTTT.

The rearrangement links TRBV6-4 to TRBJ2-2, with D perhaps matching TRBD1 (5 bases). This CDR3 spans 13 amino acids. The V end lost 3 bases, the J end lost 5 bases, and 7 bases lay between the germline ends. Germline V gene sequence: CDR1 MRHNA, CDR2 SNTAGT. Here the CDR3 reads CASSEQGTGELFF. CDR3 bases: TGTGCCAGCAGTGAGCAGGGAACCGGGGAGCTGTTTTTT.

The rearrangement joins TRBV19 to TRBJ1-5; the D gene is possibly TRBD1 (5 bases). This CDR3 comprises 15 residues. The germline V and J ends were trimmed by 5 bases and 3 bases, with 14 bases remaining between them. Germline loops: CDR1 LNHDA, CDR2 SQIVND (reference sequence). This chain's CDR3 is CASSELDSSNQPQHF. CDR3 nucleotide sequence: TGTGCCAGTAGTGAACTCGACAGCTCCAATCAGCCCCAGCATTTT.

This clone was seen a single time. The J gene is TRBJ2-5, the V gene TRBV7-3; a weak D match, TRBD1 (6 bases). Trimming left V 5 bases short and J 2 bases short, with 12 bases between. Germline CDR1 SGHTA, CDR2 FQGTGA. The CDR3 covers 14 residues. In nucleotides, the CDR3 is TGTGCCAGCAGCCGTTACGGACAGCAAGAGACCCAGTACTTC. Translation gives CASSRYGQQETQYF.

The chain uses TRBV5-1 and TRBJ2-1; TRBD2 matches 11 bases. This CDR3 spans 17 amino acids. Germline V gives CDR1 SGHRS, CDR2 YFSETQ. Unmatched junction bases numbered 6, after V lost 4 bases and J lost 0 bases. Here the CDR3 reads CASSLGLAGGSYNEQFF. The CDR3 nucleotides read TGCGCCAGCAGCCTCGGACTAGCGGGCGGCTCCTACAATGAGCAGTTCTTC.

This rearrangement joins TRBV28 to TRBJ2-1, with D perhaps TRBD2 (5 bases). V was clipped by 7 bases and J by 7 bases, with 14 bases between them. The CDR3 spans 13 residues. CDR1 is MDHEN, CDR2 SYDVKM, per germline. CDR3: CASTPQEENEQFF. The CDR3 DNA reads TGTGCCAGCACCCCCCAGGAGGAAAATGAGCAGTTCTTC.